The text below deals with one TCR beta chain. It was CD45RO-negative cells, positively selected for CCR7, that made up naive CD8 cells, with terminally differentiated effector memory CD45RA+ cells excluded. The data derive from a study of shared clonotypes between healthy human individuals. Per the germline V gene, CDR1 is SGHKS and CDR2 is YYEKEE (reference sequence). The CDR3 length is 14 residues. V lost 1 base and J lost 3; bases outside the gene matches: 2. Some clones are missing from TCRdb's copy, which holds only in-frame ones; the method was immunoSEQ multiplex PCR. This sample has about 1,800,000 clones; around 96% occur once, and the top ten carry approximately 1.2%.

The chain has TRBV5-5 and TRBJ2-7; 9 positions match TRBD2. The specimen was naive CD8+ T cells sorted from blood. The sequence was collected from a man younger than 35 in good health. As DNA, the CDR3 is TGTGCCAGCAGCTTGACGACTAGCGGCTACGAGCAGTACTTC. Its translation is CASSLTTSGYEQYF.